In this sample, the clone carrying this T cell receptor beta chain turned up many times. This entry comes from a study of blood T cell repertoires in COVID-19. The assay was immunoSEQ multiplex PCR, and TCRdb's table has in-frame clones only and misses some. This sample has 60,000 to 80,000 clones; approximately 80% occur once, and the top ten carry roughly 13%. Trimming removed 4 bases from V and 8 bases from J, with 11 bases in between. This CDR3 has 12 amino acids. Per germline, CDR1 SNHLY and CDR2 FYNNEI. The rearrangement joins TRBV2 to TRBJ1-2; D remains unclear. The TCR was taken from a man in his fifties with COVID-19, enrolled during active disease. The specimen was peripheral blood. In DNA, the CDR3 is TGTGCCAGCAGTGGCCTATTATACGGCTACACCTTC. It yields the protein CASSGLLYGYTF.